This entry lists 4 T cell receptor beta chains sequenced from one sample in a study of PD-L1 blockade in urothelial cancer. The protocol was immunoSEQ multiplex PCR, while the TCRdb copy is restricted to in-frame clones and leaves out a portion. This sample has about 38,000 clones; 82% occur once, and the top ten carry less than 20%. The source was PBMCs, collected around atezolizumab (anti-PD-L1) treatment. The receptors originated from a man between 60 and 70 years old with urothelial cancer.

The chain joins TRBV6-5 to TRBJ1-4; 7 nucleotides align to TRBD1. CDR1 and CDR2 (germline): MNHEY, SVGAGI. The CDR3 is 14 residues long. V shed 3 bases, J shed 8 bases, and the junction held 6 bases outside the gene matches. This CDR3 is CASSYTGDSEKLFF. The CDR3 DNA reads TGTGCCAGCAGTTATACAGGGGATAGCGAAAAACTGTTTTTT.

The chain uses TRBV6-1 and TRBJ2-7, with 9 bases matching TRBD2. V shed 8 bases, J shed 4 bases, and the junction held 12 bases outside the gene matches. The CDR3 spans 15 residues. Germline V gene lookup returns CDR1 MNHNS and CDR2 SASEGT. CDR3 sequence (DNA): TGTGCCAGCCCACCTTATAATAGCGGGGGTTACGAGCAGTACTTC. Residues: CASPPYNSGGYEQYF.

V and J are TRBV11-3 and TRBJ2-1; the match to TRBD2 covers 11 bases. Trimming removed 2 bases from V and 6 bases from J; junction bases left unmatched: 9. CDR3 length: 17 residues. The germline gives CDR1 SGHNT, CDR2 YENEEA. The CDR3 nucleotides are TGTGCCAGCAGCTTATATTCGGGTAGCGGGGGGGCCAATGAGCAGTTCTTC. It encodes CASSLYSGSGGANEQFF.

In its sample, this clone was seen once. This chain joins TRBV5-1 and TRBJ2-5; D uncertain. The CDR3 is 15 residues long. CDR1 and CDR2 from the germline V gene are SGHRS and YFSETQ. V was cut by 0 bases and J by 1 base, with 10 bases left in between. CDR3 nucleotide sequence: TGCGCCAGCAGCTTGGGAAGTCGCGGCCAAGAGACCCAGTACTTC. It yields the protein CASSLGSRGQETQYF.